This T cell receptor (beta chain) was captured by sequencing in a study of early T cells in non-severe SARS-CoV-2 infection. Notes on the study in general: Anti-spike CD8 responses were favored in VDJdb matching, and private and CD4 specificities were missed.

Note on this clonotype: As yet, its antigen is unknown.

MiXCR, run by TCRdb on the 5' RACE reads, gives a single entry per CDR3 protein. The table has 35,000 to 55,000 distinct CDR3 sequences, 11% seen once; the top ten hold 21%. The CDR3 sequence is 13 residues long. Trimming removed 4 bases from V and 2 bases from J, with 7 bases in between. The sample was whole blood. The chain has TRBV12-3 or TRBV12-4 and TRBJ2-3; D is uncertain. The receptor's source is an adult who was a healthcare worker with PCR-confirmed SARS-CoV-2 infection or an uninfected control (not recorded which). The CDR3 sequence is CASSYSPTDTQYF. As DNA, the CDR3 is TGTGCCAGCAGTTACAGTCCCACAGATACGCAGTATTTT.